This T cell receptor beta chain is drawn from a study of human T cells and chemical hapten exposure listed by TCRdb under 2021. Turning to the overall study: For sensitization, 2% DPC in acetone was applied to a 2 cm by 2 cm area of upper inner arm skin. Blood for TCR sequencing was provided by twenty-nine alopecia patients at one to four time points (pre-sensitization, 2, 6 and 24 weeks). Patients additionally received weekly therapeutic DPC doses to the scalp throughout the roughly 24-week study period. In alopecia patients, the study followed how the peripheral blood TCR repertoire changed in vivo over primary and secondary sensitization to diphenylcyclopropenone (DPC), a hapten. The mostly female patient cohort included alopecia areata with under or over 50% scalp involvement, alopecia totalis and alopecia universalis. The libraries were sequenced as a pool, and the TCR yield per sample differed mostly because of small variations in library volumes within the pool. Blood was sampled from patients pre-sensitization (week 0) and at 2, 6 and about 24 weeks after DPC sensitization. Patch testing was done on the upper back using Finn chambers containing 0.01% DPC, and results were scored after 6 days according to International Contact Dermatitis Research Group standards. Results and caveats for the whole study, not just this receptor: After repeated subsampling, changes were observed in the strength of the expansion versus patch-test correlation and in the threshold at which the correlation became significant. Alopecia, a presumed autoimmune disease, was present in all patients, so the immune response of the patients might differ from that of healthy individuals. A positive correlation was found between the number of PT1 expanded TCRs and patch test score, with significance reached at thresholds 8, 16 and 32 but not 4. Compared with pre-sensitization or healthy control sets, expanded TCRs formed significantly more large CDR3 similarity clusters, which is consistent with antigen-driven responses. No change with DPC sensitization was found in the number of TCRs above 1 in 1000 frequency, and no evidence of global repertoire structure alterations was found.

For this chain, trimming is 2 bases at the V end and 0 bases at the J end, and the number of junction bases without a gene match is 3. The CDR3, cysteine through phenylalanine, is 18 amino acids long. CDR3 DNA only is kept here, 54 bases in frame from base 1. The receptor library was made with RACE. Sequencer: NextSeq 500. During library preparation, unique molecular identifiers were attached to individual cDNA molecules so that TCRs could be counted in a quantitative, reproducible way. Both TCR alpha and TCR beta chains were sequenced from each blood RNA sample. Processing in the source paper ran as follows. The median number of TCRs per sample was approximately 96,000, ranging from 23,224 to 690,600. The Decombinator software suite was used to annotate V, J and CDR3 in the TCR reads. For PS versus PT1 abundance plots, all samples were subsampled to the same number of TCRs (28,000). TCRs were defined as expanded if absent before sensitization and observed at least eight times at the 2-week time point. The public reads were reprocessed in TCRdb via fastp at Q25 and MiXCR, keeping in-frame beta chains. Rows with a matching CDR3 protein are joined into one entry that keeps the most common DNA and genes. What appears here as the V and J calls and clone size reflects TCRdb's work, not the paper's. Across this sample there are roughly 380,000 distinct CDR3 sequences, with about 6.9% seen only once. The biggest ten clones account for more than 5.5% of the sample.

The time point label on this specimen signifies: patch test 2, 6 weeks after DPC sensitization. The treatment or condition label on this specimen signifies: therapeutic diphenylcyclopropenone sensitization with weekly scalp DPC. Blood at each patch-test visit was drawn before the patch test was applied. Eligible patients were aged 18 to 70, diagnosed with alopecia, deemed suitable for DPC therapy, and excluded if pregnant. Total RNA was isolated from unfractionated whole blood collected in Tempus Blood RNA tubes. There are many counts of this clonotype. Its antigen remains unidentified. Base qualities are not provided; no much larger clone lies one nucleotide away.

The starting material was whole blood, obtained in connection with sensitization to the hapten diphenylcyclopropenone (DPC). The receptor was isolated from a woman between 18 and 29 years old with alopecia areata. Some clones in this sample may be carry-over from other donors' samples. The sequence joins TRBV12-3 or TRBV12-4 to TRBJ2-6; 11 middle bases align to TRBD2. The CDR3 in this case is CASSLRLAGSSGANVLTF. The DNA reads TGTGCCAGCAGTTTAAGACTAGCGGGGTCCTCTGGGGCCAACGTCCTGACTTTC.